The clone carrying this T cell receptor (beta chain) was found a few times. These data belong to a study of blood T cell repertoires in COVID-19. In the study overall: The United States, Italy and Spain provided the acute and convalescent COVID-19 samples.

Produced via immunoSEQ multiplex PCR; TCRdb's table is partial and in-frame only. The sample has around 240,000 clones; 70% to 90% are singletons. Germline lookup yields CDR1 MDHEN and CDR2 SYDVKM. Trimming cost V 2 bases and J 2 bases; bases outside gene matches: 4. This CDR3 region has 16 residues. Before being deemed recovered, Cohort 3 donors had two negative PCRs, clearance, or symptom resolution. Sequencing was carried out using PBMCs or T cells enriched from blood (not recorded which). This rearrangement joins TRBV28 to TRBJ1-2, with 11 nucleotides matching TRBD1. This sequence originates from a woman aged 50 to 60 who had recovered from COVID-19. DNA for the CDR3: TGTGCCAGCAGTTTAGGGGGGACAGGGGGAAACTATGGCTACACCTTC. It yields the protein CASSLGGTGGNYGYTF.